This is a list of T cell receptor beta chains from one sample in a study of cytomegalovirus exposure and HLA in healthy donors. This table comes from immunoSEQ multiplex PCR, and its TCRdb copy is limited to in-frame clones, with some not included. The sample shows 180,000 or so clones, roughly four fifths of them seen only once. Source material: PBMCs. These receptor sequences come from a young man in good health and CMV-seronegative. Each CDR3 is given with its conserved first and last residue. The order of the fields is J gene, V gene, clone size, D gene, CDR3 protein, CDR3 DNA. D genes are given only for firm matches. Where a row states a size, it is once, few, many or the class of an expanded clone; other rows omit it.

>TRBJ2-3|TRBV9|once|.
CASKGGADTQYF
TGTGCCAGCAAGGGGGGGGCAGATACGCAGTATTTT
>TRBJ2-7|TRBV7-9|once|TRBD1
CASSVSSPRGSGYEQYF
TGTGCCAGCAGCGTTAGTTCCCCCAGGGGGTCGGGGTACGAGCAGTACTTC
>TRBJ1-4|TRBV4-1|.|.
CASSQDWRSNEKLFF
TGCGCCAGCAGCCAAGATTGGCGGTCTAATGAAAAACTGTTTTTT
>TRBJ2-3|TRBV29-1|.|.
CSVEDRTVSTDTQYF
TGCAGCGTTGAAGATCGAACAGTGAGCACAGATACGCAGTATTTT
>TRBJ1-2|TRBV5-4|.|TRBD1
CASSLGSDRAYGYTF
TGTGCCAGCAGCTTAGGCTCAGACAGGGCCTATGGCTACACCTTC
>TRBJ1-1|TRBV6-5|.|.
CASSLGAFGEAFF
TGTGCCAGCAGTTTGGGGGCATTCGGTGAAGCTTTCTTT
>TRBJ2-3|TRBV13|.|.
CASSFFGDSTDTQYF
TGTGCCAGCAGTTTTTTCGGAGATAGCACAGATACGCAGTATTTT
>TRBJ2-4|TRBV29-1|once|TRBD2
CSVGGRVAKNIQYF
TGCAGCGTTGGGGGGAGGGTAGCCAAAAACATTCAGTACTTC
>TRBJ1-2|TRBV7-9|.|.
CASSFGVRVYGYTF
TGTGCCAGCAGCTTCGGGGTCCGGGTCTATGGCTACACCTTC
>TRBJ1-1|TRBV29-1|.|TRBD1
CSAQGQGAVNTEAFF
TGCAGCGCGCAGGGACAGGGGGCGGTGAACACTGAAGCTTTCTTT
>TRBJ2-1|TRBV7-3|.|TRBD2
CASSLTSAGGEQFF
TGTGCCAGCAGCTTAACATCCGCGGGAGGTGAGCAGTTCTTC
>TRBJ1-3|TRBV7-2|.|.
CASAFTQGSGNTIYF
TGTGCCAGCGCATTCACCCAGGGTTCTGGAAACACCATATATTTT
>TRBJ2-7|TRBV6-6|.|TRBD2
CASSPDSGSSYEQYF
TGTGCCAGCAGCCCCGATAGCGGGAGCTCCTACGAGCAGTACTTC
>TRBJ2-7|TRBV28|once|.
CASSIQVYEQYF
TGTGCCAGCAGTATACAAGTTTACGAGCAGTACTTC
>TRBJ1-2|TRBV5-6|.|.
CASSLPGNYGYTF
TGTGCCAGCAGCTTGCCGGGTAACTATGGCTACACCTTC
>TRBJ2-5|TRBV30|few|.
CAWSPGLGAGGTQYF
TGTGCCTGGAGTCCGGGTCTGGGGGCAGGAGGGACCCAGTACTTC
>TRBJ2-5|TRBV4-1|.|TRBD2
CASSQGYGLAGVQETQYF
TGCGCCAGCAGCCAGGGATACGGACTAGCGGGGGTTCAAGAGACCCAGTACTTC
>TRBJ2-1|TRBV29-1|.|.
CSVEGREQINEQFF
TGCAGCGTTGAAGGTCGCGAACAGATCAATGAGCAGTTCTTC
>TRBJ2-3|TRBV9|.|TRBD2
CASSVSGGLTDTQYF
TGTGCCAGCAGCGTCAGCGGGGGCCTCACAGATACGCAGTATTTT
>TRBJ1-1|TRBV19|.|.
CASRPLGLGGGTEAFF
TGTGCCAGTAGACCATTAGGGCTAGGCGGAGGCACTGAAGCTTTCTTT
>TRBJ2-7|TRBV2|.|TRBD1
CASTGQANEQYF
TGTGCCAGCACGGGACAGGCCAACGAGCAGTACTTC
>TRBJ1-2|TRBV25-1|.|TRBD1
CATELTGEGNYGYTF
TGTGCCACCGAACTGACAGGGGAGGGTAACTATGGCTACACCTTC
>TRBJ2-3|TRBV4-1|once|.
CASSQDVTTDTQYF
TGCGCCAGCAGCCAAGATGTAACTACAGATACGCAGTATTTT
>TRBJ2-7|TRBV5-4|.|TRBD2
CASSLELAGAEQYF
TGTGCCAGCAGCTTGGAACTAGCGGGGGCCGAGCAGTACTTC
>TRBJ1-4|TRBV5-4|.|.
CASSSRTVNEKLFF
TGTGCCAGCAGCTCAAGGACAGTCAATGAAAAACTGTTTTTT
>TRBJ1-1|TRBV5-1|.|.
CASSYDGTPSGMNTEAFF
TGCGCCAGCAGTTACGACGGGACTCCTTCGGGAATGAACACTGAAGCTTTCTTT